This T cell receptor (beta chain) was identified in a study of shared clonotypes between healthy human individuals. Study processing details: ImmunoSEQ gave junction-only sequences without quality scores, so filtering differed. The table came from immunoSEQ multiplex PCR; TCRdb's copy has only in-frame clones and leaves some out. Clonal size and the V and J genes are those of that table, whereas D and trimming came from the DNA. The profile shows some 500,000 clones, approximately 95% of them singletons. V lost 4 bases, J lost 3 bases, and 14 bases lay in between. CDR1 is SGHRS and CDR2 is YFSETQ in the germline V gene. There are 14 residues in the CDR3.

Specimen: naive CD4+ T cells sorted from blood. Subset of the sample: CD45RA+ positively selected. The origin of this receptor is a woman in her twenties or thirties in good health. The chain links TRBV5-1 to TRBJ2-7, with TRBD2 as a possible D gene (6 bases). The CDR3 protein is CASSHDLEGYEQYF. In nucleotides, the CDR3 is TGCGCCAGCAGCCACGACCTGGAGGGCTACGAGCAGTACTTC.